The table lists the clone carrying this T cell receptor beta chain with a count of one. Libraries were prepared by immunoSEQ multiplex PCR; TCRdb keeps only in-frame clonotypes and omits some of them. Found here are about 68,000 clones, roughly 95% of them singletons; the top ten hold roughly 4.5%. Deletions cut 2 bases from V and 4 bases from J, with 12 bases between. There are 15 residues in the CDR3. CDR1 and CDR2 from the germline V gene are KGHSH and LQKENI. This receptor was identified in a man aged 40-55 years with rheumatoid arthritis. V usage is TRBV18 and J usage is TRBJ1-5; weak D call: TRBD1 (6 bases). Material for sequencing was PBMCs. The CDR3 loop is CASSPIVQGNQPQHF. The CDR3 DNA is TGTGCCAGCTCACCAATTGTACAGGGTAATCAGCCCCAGCATTTT.